This entry concerns a single T cell receptor (beta chain). During active infection, Seattle patients enrolled and were then monitored through disease. The record originates from a study of blood T cell repertoires in COVID-19. The overall study: T cells, B-cell-depleted T cells, or PBMCs supplied cDNA or gDNA.

In the original analysis: Quantification of nucleated cells was approximated via reference gene primer amplification. Here immunoSEQ multiplex PCR was the method, and the copy in TCRdb shows in-frame clones only, minus some. V and J calls and clone size follow that table, whereas D and trimming were derived from the DNA. The table lists about 200,000 clones, over 75% of them singletons. The sequencing input was peripheral blood. The receptor's source is a woman aged 70 to 79 with COVID-19, enrolled during active disease.

The DNA of the CDR3 is TGCGCCAGCAGCTTGAATAACCCGGAGGAGACCCAGTACTTC. Protein: CASSLNNPEETQYF. The genes are TRBV5-1 and TRBJ2-5; D ambiguous. Germline CDR1 and CDR2: SGHRS and YFSETQ. The CDR3 loop spans 14 amino acids. V was trimmed by 1 base and J by 5 bases, leaving 12 bases between them.